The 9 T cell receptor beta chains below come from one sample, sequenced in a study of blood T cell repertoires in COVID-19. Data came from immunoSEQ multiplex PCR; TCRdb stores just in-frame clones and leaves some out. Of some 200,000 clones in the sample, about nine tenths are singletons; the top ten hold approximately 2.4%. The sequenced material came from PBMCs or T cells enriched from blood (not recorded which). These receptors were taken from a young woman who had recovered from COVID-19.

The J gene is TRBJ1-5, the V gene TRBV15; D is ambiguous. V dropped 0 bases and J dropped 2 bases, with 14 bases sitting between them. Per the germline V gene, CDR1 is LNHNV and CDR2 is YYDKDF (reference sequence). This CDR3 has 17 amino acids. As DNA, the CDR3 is TGTGCCACCAGCAGAGAGTGGGCAGGATCGGGCAATCAGCCCCAGCATTTT. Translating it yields CATSREWAGSGNQPQHF.

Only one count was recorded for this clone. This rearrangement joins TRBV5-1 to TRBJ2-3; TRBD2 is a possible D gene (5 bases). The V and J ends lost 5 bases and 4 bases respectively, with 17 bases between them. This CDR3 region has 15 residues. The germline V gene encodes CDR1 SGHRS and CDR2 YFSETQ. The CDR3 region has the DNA TGCGCCAGCAGTTCTAACTTGGTGAGGGCAGATACGCAGTATTTT. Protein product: CASSSNLVRADTQYF.

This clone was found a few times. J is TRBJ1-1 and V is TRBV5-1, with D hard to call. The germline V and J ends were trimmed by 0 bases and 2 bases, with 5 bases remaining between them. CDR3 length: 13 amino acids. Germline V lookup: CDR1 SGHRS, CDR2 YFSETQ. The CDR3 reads CASSLGVNTEAFF. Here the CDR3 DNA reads TGCGCCAGCAGCTTGGGAGTAAACACTGAAGCTTTCTTT.

The CDR3 sequence is CASSLDSHLFGTGELFF. CDR3 in DNA: TGTGCCAGCAGCTTAGATTCACATTTGTTTGGCACCGGGGAGCTGTTTTTT. The rearrangement uses TRBV7-9 and TRBJ2-2; no firm D call. The V end was cut by 1 base, the J end by 4 bases, with 16 bases between. CDR1 and CDR2 from the germline V gene are SEHNR and FQNEAQ (reference sequence). The CDR3 extends over 17 amino acids.

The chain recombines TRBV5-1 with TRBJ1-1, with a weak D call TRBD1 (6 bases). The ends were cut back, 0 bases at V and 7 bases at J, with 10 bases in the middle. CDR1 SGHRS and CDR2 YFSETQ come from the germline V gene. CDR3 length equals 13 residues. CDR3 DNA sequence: TGCGCCAGCAGCTTGGGTGGACAGCGTGAAGCTTTCTTT. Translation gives CASSLGGQREAFF.

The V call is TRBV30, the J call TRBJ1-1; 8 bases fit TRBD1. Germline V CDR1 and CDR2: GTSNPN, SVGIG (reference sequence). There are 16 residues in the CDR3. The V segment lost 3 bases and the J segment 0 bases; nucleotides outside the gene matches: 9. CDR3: CAWRQLDRGVNTEAFF. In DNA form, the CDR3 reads TGTGCCTGGAGGCAATTAGACAGGGGCGTGAACACTGAAGCTTTCTTT.

CDR3: CASSLGETGTNEKLFF. The CDR3 DNA follows: TGTGCCAGCAGCTTAGGGGAGACAGGCACAAATGAAAAACTGTTTTTT. The rearrangement links TRBV7-2 to TRBJ1-4, with a weak D call TRBD1 (6 bases). Germline V gives CDR1 SGHTA, CDR2 FQGNSA. The V gene lost 1 base and the J gene lost 5 bases, with 14 bases spanning the gap. CDR3 length: 16 amino acids.

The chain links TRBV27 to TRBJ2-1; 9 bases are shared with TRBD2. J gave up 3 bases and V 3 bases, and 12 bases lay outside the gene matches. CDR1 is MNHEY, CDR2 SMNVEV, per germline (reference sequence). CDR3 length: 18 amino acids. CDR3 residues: CASSFYGGGARGYNEQFF. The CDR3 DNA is TGTGCCAGCAGTTTTTATGGCGGGGGGGCCAGGGGCTACAATGAGCAGTTCTTC.

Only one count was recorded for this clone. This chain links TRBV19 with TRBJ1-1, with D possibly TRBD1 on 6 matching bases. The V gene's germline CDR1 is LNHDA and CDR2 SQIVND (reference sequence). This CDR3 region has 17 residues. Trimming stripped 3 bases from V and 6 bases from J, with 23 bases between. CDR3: CASSILGQGLLRAEAFF. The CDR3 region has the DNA TGTGCCAGTAGTATTTTGGGCCAGGGGCTCCTCCGGGCTGAAGCTTTCTTT.